These 20 T cell receptor beta chains share one sample of origin, sequenced in a study of response to subunit inactivated influenza vaccine. One entry per CDR3 protein, called by TCRdb with MiXCR from the RT-PCR reads. The sample has more than 700,000 distinct CDR3 sequences, 21% seen once. This specimen consisted of PBMCs from blood, obtained approximately 5 days after vaccination. The receptors stem from a man in his forties or fifties who received an inactivated influenza vaccine.

This clonotype was recorded at least ten times. The chain recombines TRBV28 with TRBJ2-3; 10 bases align to TRBD2. V was pared by 4 bases and J by 5 bases, with 15 bases of the junction left unmatched. The CDR3 has 18 amino acids. Germline V lookup: CDR1 MDHEN, CDR2 SYDVKM. The CDR3 here is CASSSPLEAGGPGDTQYF. CDR3 nucleotide sequence: TGTGCCAGCAGTTCCCCCCTTGAAGCGGGGGGGCCGGGAGATACGCAGTATTTT.

This clonotype turned up a few times. Here the CDR3 DNA reads TGTGCCAGCAGCTCCGGGACGTTCGGAGGTGCAGATACGCAGTATTTT. Translation: CASSSGTFGGADTQYF. The chain has TRBV7-3 and TRBJ2-3; D possibly uses TRBD1 or TRBD2 (5 bases each). Deletions cut 4 bases from V and 4 bases from J, with 18 bases between. Germline CDR1 SGHTA, CDR2 FQGTGA. The CDR3 spans 16 residues.

This clonotype turned up a few times. The chain combines TRBV7-2 with TRBJ2-1; TRBD1 is a possible D gene (6 bases). CDR3 length: 15 amino acids. Trimming left V 5 bases short and J 4 bases short, with 15 bases between. Germline loops: CDR1 SGHTA, CDR2 FQGNSA. The CDR3 sequence is CASSAQGFFYNEQFF. CDR3 nucleotide sequence: TGTGCCAGCAGCGCACAGGGTTTCTTTTACAATGAGCAGTTCTTC.

This sequence joins TRBV7-9 and TRBJ2-1, with D possibly being TRBD2 (5 bases). Germline V lookup: CDR1 SEHNR, CDR2 FQNEAQ (reference sequence). Trimming cost V 5 bases and J 0 bases, with 8 bases left between them. The CDR3 length is 14 residues. The chain's CDR3 is CASSRRGSYNEQFF. The CDR3 bases are TGTGCCAGCAGCCGTCGGGGCTCCTACAATGAGCAGTTCTTC. Filled out from reference TRBV7-9 and TRBJ2-1, the complete variable domain reads DTGVSQNPRHKITKRGQNVTFRCDPISEHNRLYWYRQTLGQGPEFLTYFQNEAQLEKSRLLSDRFSAERPKGSFSTLEIQRTEQGDSAMYLCASSRRGSYNEQFFGPGTRLTVL.

The chain uses TRBV7-6 and TRBJ1-4; the D gene is possibly TRBD1 (5 bases). Trimming cost V 6 bases and J 7 bases, with 18 bases left between them. This CDR3 is built from 15 residues. CDR1 and CDR2 (germline): SGHVS, FNYEAQ. CDR3 sequence reads: CASSRNGRVGEKLFF. For the CDR3, the DNA is TGTGCCAGCAGTAGAAACGGCAGGGTGGGTGAAAAACTGTTTTTT. Looking up the rest from reference TRBV7-6 and TRBJ1-4 gives the full variable domain: GAGVSQSPRYKVTKRGQDVALRCDPISGHVSLYWYRQALGQGPEFLTYFNYEAQQDKSGLPNDRFSAERPEGSISTLTIQRTEQRDSAMYRCASSRNGRVGEKLFFGSGTQLSVL.

V is TRBV5-1 and J is TRBJ2-5; TRBD1 matches 9 bases. V trimming: 4 bases; J trimming: 5 bases; junction bases outside the gene matches: 6. CDR1 is SGHRS and CDR2 is YFSETQ in the germline V gene. The CDR3 is made up of 14 amino acids. CDR3 residues: CASSVATGGETQYF. In DNA, the CDR3 is TGCGCCAGCAGCGTAGCGACAGGGGGTGAGACCCAGTACTTC.

J is TRBJ2-5 and V is TRBV15, with D perhaps given as TRBD1 or TRBD2 (6 bases each). V shed 6 bases and J shed 5 bases, with 16 bases lying between them. The CDR3 is 14 residues long. Germline CDR1 reads LNHNV; CDR2 reads YYDKDF (reference sequence). In nucleotides, the CDR3 is TGTGCCACCAGTGGCCGGGGGCTAATGGAGACCCAGTACTTC. Amino acid sequence: CATSGRGLMETQYF.

The J gene is TRBJ2-1, the V gene TRBV18; D gene unclear. This CDR3 comprises 12 residues. Trimming removed 3 bases at V and 10 bases at J, with 10 bases between. Germline loops: CDR1 KGHSH, CDR2 LQKENI. The CDR3 spells CASSPDQSEQFF. In DNA, the CDR3 is TGTGCCAGCTCACCTGACCAGTCGGAGCAGTTCTTC.

Many counts were recorded for this clonotype. This chain joins TRBV28 and TRBJ2-4; D is ambiguous. V was shortened by 5 bases and J by 2 bases, with 7 bases between the two germline ends. This CDR3 has 13 amino acids. Germline V gene data show CDR1 as MDHEN and CDR2 as SYDVKM. The CDR3 is CASSLYPKNIQYF. CDR3 nucleotide sequence: TGTGCCAGCAGTCTTTACCCCAAAAACATTCAGTACTTC.

The chain combines TRBV12-2 with TRBJ2-4; TRBD2 is taken as the D call from the table, unchecked against the DNA. TRBV12-2 is recorded as a pseudogene. This CDR3 spans 20 amino acids. DNA for the CDR3: TGTGCAAGTCGCTTAGCGCAATACACTAGCGTAAGACTAGCCAAAAACATTCAGTACTTC. It yields the protein CASRLAQYTSVRLAKNIQYF.

The rearrangement uses TRBV15 and TRBJ2-1; D remains ambiguous. Trimming pared 1 base from V and 4 bases from J, leaving 8 bases between. Germline V gene lookup returns CDR1 LNHNV and CDR2 YYDKDF (reference sequence). This CDR3 is 14 amino acids long. In nucleotides, the CDR3 is TGTGCCACCAGCAGAGCGCAGGTGTACAATGAGCAGTTCTTC. Amino acids: CATSRAQVYNEQFF.

This clonotype was observed a handful of times. This chain joins TRBV4-2 and TRBJ2-3, with TRBD1 matching over 8 bases. Germline CDR1 LGHNA, CDR2 YNFKEQ. The ends lost 5 bases at V and 0 bases at J; junction bases unmatched: 7. This CDR3 has 16 residues. CDR3 loop: CASSARGPASTDTQYF. The CDR3 DNA reads as TGTGCCAGCAGCGCCAGGGGGCCAGCGAGCACAGATACGCAGTATTTT.

This clonotype has just a few counts. The J gene is TRBJ1-2, the V gene TRBV20-1; D remains unclear. The CDR3 is 13 residues long. Trimming left V 1 base short and J 4 bases short, with 10 bases between. Germline lookup yields CDR1 DFQATT and CDR2 SNEGSKA (reference sequence). The CDR3, as DNA: TGCAGTGCTAGAGCCACCACAGTCTATGGCTACACCTTC. The encoded protein is CSARATTVYGYTF.

This clonotype has more than one count but fewer than ten. The chain employs TRBV11-2 and TRBJ1-1; D is unresolved. Germline V gene data show CDR1 as SGHAT and CDR2 as FQNNGV. The CDR3 contains 13 residues. Trimming pared 5 bases from V and 5 bases from J, leaving 12 bases between. CDR3 region: CASSPYAGTEAFF. The DNA of the CDR3 is TGTGCCAGCAGCCCTTACGCTGGGACTGAAGCTTTCTTT. The entire variable domain, with the rest obtained from reference TRBV11-2 and TRBJ1-1, is as follows: EAGVAQSPRYKIIEKRQSVAFWCNPISGHATLYWYQQILGQGPKLLIQFQNNGVVDDSQLPKDRFSAERLKGVDSTLKIQPAKLEDSAVYLCASSPYAGTEAFFGQGTRLTVV.

This clonotype was seen only a few times. CDR3 residues: CASSLVVAGDYTGELFF. CDR3 coding DNA: TGTGCCAGCAGCTTAGTTGTAGCGGGGGACTACACCGGGGAGCTGTTTTTT. This rearrangement joins TRBV7-2 to TRBJ2-2, with 9 bases that match TRBD2. The CDR3 runs to 17 residues. The V segment lost 1 base and the J segment 3 bases; nucleotides outside the gene matches: 6. The germline CDR1 and CDR2 sequences are SGHTA and FQGNSA.

This clonotype has only a few counts. This chain joins TRBV7-2 and TRBJ2-1; a weak D match, TRBD2 (5 bases). CDR3 length: 13 residues. The ends were cut back, 8 bases at V and 8 bases at J, with 16 bases in the middle. Germline assignment: CDR1 SGHTA and CDR2 FQGNSA. This CDR3 reads CASSPSSGYEQFF. The CDR3 DNA sequence: TGTGCCAGCTCCCCTTCTTCGGGGTATGAGCAGTTCTTC. The variable domain in full, completed from reference TRBV7-2 and TRBJ2-1, reads GAGVSQSPSNKVTEKGKDVELRCDPISGHTALYWYRQSLGQGLEFLIYFQGNSAPDKSGLPSDRFSAERTGGSVSTLTIQRTQQEDSAVYLCASSPSSGYEQFFGPGTRLTVL.

With respect to this clonotype: One end of the junction varies from germline; a read error may be responsible. The rearrangement uses TRBV12-3 or TRBV12-4 and TRBJ2-1; 12 bases map to TRBD1. The CDR3 has 15 residues. For the CDR3, the DNA is TGTGCCAGCACTTTACGGGACAGGGGGCGGAATGAGCAGTTCTTC. Protein: CASTLRDRGRNEQFF.

At least ten counts were recorded for this clonotype. The chain couples TRBV7-2 to TRBJ2-5; possible D gene TRBD1, 5 bases. The CDR3 extends over 13 amino acids. Trimming took off 1 base at V and 9 bases at J, with 12 bases between the two ends. The germline CDR1 and CDR2 sequences are SGHTA and FQGNSA. Here the CDR3 DNA reads TGTGCCAGCAGCTTAGACTCCAAAGGGGCCCAGTACTTC. The encoded protein is CASSLDSKGAQYF. Drawing the rest from reference TRBV7-2 and TRBJ2-5, the complete variable domain is GAGVSQSPSNKVTEKGKDVELRCDPISGHTALYWYRQSLGQGLEFLIYFQGNSAPDKSGLPSDRFSAERTGGSVSTLTIQRTQQEDSAVYLCASSLDSKGAQYFGPGTRLLVL.

This clonotype was detected only a few times. V is TRBV6-1 and J is TRBJ1-1; D uncertain. CDR1 is MNHNS and CDR2 is SASEGT in the germline V gene. With 6 bases removed from V and 0 bases from J, the gap between germline ends came to 17 bases. This CDR3 contains 16 residues. CDR3: CASSAPRGGLNTEAFF. In DNA form, the CDR3 reads TGTGCCAGCAGCGCCCCCCGGGGTGGGCTGAACACTGAAGCTTTCTTT.

For this clonotype: This likely comes from a read error, as the CDR3 has no conserved phenylalanine or tryptophan at its end. It is unclear where the CDR3 begins or ends on the DNA, so no DNA is shown, and the CDR3 is as TCRdb lists it. The chain couples TRBV21-1 to TRBJ2-7; whether TRBD1, the table's D call, matches the DNA was not checked. TRBV21-1 is a pseudogene locus. The CDR3 region is 18 residues in length, termini included. The CDR3 here is CASSKEGAGRISYDTQEL.